This TCR beta chain was obtained from a study of CDR3 diversity in severe acne. The CDR3 consists of 10 residues. CDR1 and CDR2 (germline): SQVTM, ANQGSEA. V lost 7 bases and J 5 bases, leaving 8 bases between the germline ends. In its sample, this clonotype was seen a few times. TCRdb re-called the PCR reads through MiXCR, storing one row per CDR3 protein. This sample has approximately 84,000 distinct CDR3 sequences; 45% to 60% occur once, and the top ten carry roughly an eighth. The sequence derives from a male donor in good health, without acne. What was sequenced was blood. This chain uses TRBV29-1 with TRBJ2-5; D is undetermined. The CDR3 here is CSAMIETQYF. The CDR3 nucleotides read TGCAGCGCTATGATTGAGACCCAGTACTTC.